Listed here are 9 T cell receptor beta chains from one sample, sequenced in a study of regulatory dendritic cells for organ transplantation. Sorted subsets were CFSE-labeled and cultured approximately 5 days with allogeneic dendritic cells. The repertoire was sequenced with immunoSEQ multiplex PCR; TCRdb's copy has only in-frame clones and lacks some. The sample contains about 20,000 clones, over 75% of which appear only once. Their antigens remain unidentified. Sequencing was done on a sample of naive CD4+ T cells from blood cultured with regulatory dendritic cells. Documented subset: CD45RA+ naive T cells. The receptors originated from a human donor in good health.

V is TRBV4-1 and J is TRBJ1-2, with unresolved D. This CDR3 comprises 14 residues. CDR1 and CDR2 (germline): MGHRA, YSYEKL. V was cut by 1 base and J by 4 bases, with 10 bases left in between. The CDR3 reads CASSQGRQAYGYTF. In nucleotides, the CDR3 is TGCGCCAGCAGCCAAGGACGGCAAGCCTATGGCTACACCTTC.

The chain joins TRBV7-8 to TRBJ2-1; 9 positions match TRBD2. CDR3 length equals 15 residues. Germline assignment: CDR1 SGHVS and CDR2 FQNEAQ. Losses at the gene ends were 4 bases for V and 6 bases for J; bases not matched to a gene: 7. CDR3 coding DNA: TGTGCCAGCAGCTCCTCTAGCGGGGCGGGCAATGAGCAGTTCTTC. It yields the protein CASSSSSGAGNEQFF. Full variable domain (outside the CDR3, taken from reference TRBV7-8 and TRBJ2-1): GAGVSQSPRYKVAKRGQDVALRCDPISGHVSLFWYQQALGQGPEFLTYFQNEAQLDKSGLPSDRFFAERPEGSVSTLKIQRTQQEDSAVYLCASSSSSGAGNEQFFGPGTRLTVL.

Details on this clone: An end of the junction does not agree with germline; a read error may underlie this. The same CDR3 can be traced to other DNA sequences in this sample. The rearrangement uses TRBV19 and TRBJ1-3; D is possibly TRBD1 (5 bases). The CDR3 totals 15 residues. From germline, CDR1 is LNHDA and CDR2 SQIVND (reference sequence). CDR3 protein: CASSTGLLAGNTIYF. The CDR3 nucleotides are TGCGCCAGTAGTACAGGACTGTTGGCTGGAAACACCATATATTTT.

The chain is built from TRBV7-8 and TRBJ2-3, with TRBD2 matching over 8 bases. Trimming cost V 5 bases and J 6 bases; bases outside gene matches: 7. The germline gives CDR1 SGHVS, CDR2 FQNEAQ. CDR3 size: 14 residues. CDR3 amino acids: CASSRLRGGDTQYF. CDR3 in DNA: TGTGCCAGCAGCCGGCTACGGGGGGGCGATACGCAGTATTTT.

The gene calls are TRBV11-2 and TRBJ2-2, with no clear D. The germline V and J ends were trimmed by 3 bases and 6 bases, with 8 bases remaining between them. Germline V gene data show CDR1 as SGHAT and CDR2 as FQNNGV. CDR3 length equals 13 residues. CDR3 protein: CASSFSRAGELFF. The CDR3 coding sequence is TGTGCCAGCAGCTTCAGTAGGGCCGGGGAGCTGTTTTTT.

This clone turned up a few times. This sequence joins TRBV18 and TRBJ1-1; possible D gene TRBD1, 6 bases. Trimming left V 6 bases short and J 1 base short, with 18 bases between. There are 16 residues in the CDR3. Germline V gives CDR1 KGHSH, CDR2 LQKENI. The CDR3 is CASSPRFSRGNTEAFF. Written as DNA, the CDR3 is TGTGCCAGCTCGCCCCGTTTTAGCAGGGGGAACACTGAAGCTTTCTTT.

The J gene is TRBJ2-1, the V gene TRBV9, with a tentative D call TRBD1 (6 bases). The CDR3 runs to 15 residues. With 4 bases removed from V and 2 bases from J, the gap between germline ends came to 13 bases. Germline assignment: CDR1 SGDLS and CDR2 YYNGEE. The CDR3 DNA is TGTGCCAGCAGCCCTAGGGGGAGCCCCTACAATGAGCAGTTCTTC. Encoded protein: CASSPRGSPYNEQFF.

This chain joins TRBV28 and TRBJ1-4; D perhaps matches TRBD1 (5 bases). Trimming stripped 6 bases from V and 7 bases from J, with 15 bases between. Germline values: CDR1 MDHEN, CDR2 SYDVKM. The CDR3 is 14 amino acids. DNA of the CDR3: TGTGCCAGCAGCTCAAGTGGGGGTACTGAAAAACTGTTTTTT. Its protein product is CASSSSGGTEKLFF.

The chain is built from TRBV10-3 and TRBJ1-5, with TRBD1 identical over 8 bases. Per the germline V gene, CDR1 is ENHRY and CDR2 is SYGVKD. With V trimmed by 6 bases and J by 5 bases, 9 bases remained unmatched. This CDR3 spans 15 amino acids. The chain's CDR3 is CAISEMEQGDQPQHF. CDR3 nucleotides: TGTGCCATCAGCGAAATGGAACAGGGGGATCAGCCCCAGCATTTT.